The present T cell receptor (beta chain) was sequenced within a study of blood T cell repertoires in COVID-19. Study details: Sites in the United States, Italy and Spain provided acute and convalescent COVID-19 samples. From T cells, B-cell-depleted T cells, or PBMCs came the material, which was cDNA or gDNA.

This CDR3 spans 13 amino acids. J lost 5 bases, V lost 6 bases, and 4 bases had no gene match. Under the authors' procedure: Nucleated cell counts were estimated from reference gene primer amplification. The method was immunoSEQ multiplex PCR; TCRdb's version includes in-frame clones alone and lacks a portion of them. V, J and clone size were drawn from that table, and D and trimming were deduced from the DNA. The table has 150,000 to 200,000 clones, 84% seen once. Seattle's cohort entered during active infection and was followed longitudinally. This clone has only a few counts. Sequencing was performed on peripheral blood. This rearrangement joins TRBV12-3 or TRBV12-4 to TRBJ1-5; 7 nucleotides line up with TRBD1. This sequence originates from a woman aged 70-85 years with COVID-19, enrolled during active disease. CDR3 sequence reads: CASSQGGYQPQHF. The CDR3 DNA reads as TGTGCCAGCAGCCAGGGGGGTTATCAGCCCCAGCATTTT.